These 20 T cell receptor beta chains were sequenced from one sample in a study of control samples from healthy donors and cancer patients. Sequencing was performed with immunoSEQ multiplex PCR; in TCRdb, only in-frame clones are kept and a portion is missing. The top ten hold 1.5% to 2% of the sample, which has fewer than 100,000 clones, roughly 86% seen once. Source material: blood. The receptors stem from a man aged 60-69 years in good health.

CDR3 amino acids: CASSRRDGNTGELFF. CDR3 nucleotides: TGTGCCAGCAGCCGCCGGGACGGTAACACCGGGGAGCTGTTTTTT. The V gene is TRBV3-1 (or the pseudogene TRBV3-2), the J gene TRBJ2-2; either TRBD1 or TRBD2 may supply D (5 bases each). Germline-derived CDR1 and CDR2 are LGHDT and YNNKEL (reference sequence). V lost 4 bases and J lost 2, with 11 bases in between. This CDR3 spans 15 amino acids.

This rearrangement joins TRBV4-1 to TRBJ1-5, with D possibly TRBD1 on 5 matching bases. Trimming took off 0 bases at V and 4 bases at J, with 19 bases between the two ends. Per the germline V gene, CDR1 is MGHRA and CDR2 is YSYEKL. This CDR3 has 18 amino acids. This CDR3 is CASSQEPPVTESNQPQHF. DNA for the CDR3: TGCGCCAGCAGCCAAGAACCGCCCGTGACAGAAAGTAATCAGCCCCAGCATTTT.

The V and J genes are TRBV7-9 and TRBJ1-1; no firm D call. The length of the CDR3 is 13 residues. The germline CDR1 and CDR2 sequences are SEHNR and FQNEAQ (reference sequence). Trimming shortened V by 5 bases and J by 6 bases, and 13 bases separated the two germline ends. Here the CDR3 DNA reads TGTGCCAGCAGCCGCGACCAGGTCTCTGAAGCTTTCTTT. Translation: CASSRDQVSEAFF.

The chain combines TRBV7-9 with TRBJ2-7; the D is unclear. CDR1 is SEHNR, CDR2 FQNEAQ, per germline (reference sequence). V shed 3 bases and J shed 1 base, with 13 bases lying between them. There are 15 residues in the CDR3. The CDR3 spells CASSFPESQSYEQYF. As DNA, the CDR3 is TGTGCCAGCAGCTTCCCCGAGAGTCAATCCTACGAGCAGTACTTC.

The rearrangement uses TRBV28 and TRBJ2-2, with 8 bases identical to TRBD1. Germline CDR1 is MDHEN and CDR2 is SYDVKM. CDR3 length equals 16 residues. The V gene end was trimmed by 3 bases and the J gene end by 4 bases; junction bases not matched to a gene: 7. The CDR3 reads CASSLWTGTGTGELFF. DNA for the CDR3: TGTGCCAGCAGTTTGTGGACAGGGACGGGCACCGGGGAGCTGTTTTTT.

This rearrangement joins TRBV14 to TRBJ2-5; 14 nucleotides align to TRBD2. Trimming removed 4 bases from V and 2 bases from J; junction bases left unmatched: 9. This CDR3 comprises 18 residues. CDR1 and CDR2 from the germline V gene are SGHDN and FVKESK. This chain's CDR3 is CASSLGTSGRNLQETQYF. CDR3 bases: TGTGCCAGCAGCCTGGGGACTAGCGGGAGAAACCTTCAAGAGACCCAGTACTTC.

The chain recombines TRBV2 with TRBJ1-1; D is possibly TRBD1 (5 bases). The germline V gene has CDR1 SNHLY and CDR2 FYNNEI. There are 13 residues in the CDR3. The V end was cut by 3 bases, the J end by 0 bases, with 5 bases between. The CDR3 DNA follows: TGTGCCAGCAGTGAGGACATGAACACTGAAGCTTTCTTT. This encodes CASSEDMNTEAFF.

J is TRBJ1-1 and V is TRBV25-1; 9 bases fit TRBD1. Germline V gives CDR1 MGHDK, CDR2 SYGVNS. CDR3 length: 13 amino acids. V dropped 8 bases and J dropped 2; count of bases not matched to a gene: 3. The CDR3 reads CASWDRANTEAFF. DNA for the CDR3: TGTGCCAGCTGGGACAGGGCCAACACTGAAGCTTTCTTT.

The V call is TRBV19, the J call TRBJ2-2; a weak D match, TRBD1 (5 bases). The CDR3 totals 14 residues. V lost 9 bases and J lost 0, with 11 bases in between. Germline values: CDR1 LNHDA, CDR2 SQIVND (reference sequence). The chain's CDR3 is CASAQGSNTGELFF. The DNA of the CDR3 is TGTGCCAGCGCCCAGGGCTCGAACACCGGGGAGCTGTTTTTT.

The chain recombines TRBV28 with TRBJ2-7; no clear D gene. V was cut by 6 bases and J by 3 bases, with 3 bases left in between. The CDR3 consists of 10 residues. Germline V gene data show CDR1 as MDHEN and CDR2 as SYDVKM. The CDR3 region is CASRDYEQYF. Here the CDR3 DNA reads TGTGCCAGCAGGGACTACGAGCAGTACTTC. Full variable domain (missing parts from reference TRBV28 and TRBJ2-7): DVKVTQSSRYLVKRTGEKVFLECVQDMDHENMFWYRQDPGLGLRLIYFSYDVKMKEKGDIPEGYSVSREKKERFSLILESASTNQTSMYLCASRDYEQYFGPGTRLTVT.

The V gene is TRBV18, the J gene TRBJ1-5, with a tentative D call TRBD1 (6 bases). CDR1 and CDR2 (germline): KGHSH, LQKENI. Trimming took 4 bases from V and 5 from J, leaving 15 bases between them. This CDR3 is 15 amino acids long. DNA of the CDR3: TGTGCCAGCTCACGAAATCAGGGGTCCGATCAGCCCCAGCATTTT. It encodes CASSRNQGSDQPQHF.

The chain links TRBV5-6 to TRBJ2-5; the D call may be TRBD1 or TRBD2 (5 bases each). V was cut by 2 bases and J by 5 bases, with 7 bases left in between. CDR3 size: 12 residues. Germline CDR1 and CDR2: SGHDT and YYEEEE. The DNA for the CDR3 is TGTGCCAGCAGCTTCTGGGGGGAGACCCAGTACTTC. Amino acids: CASSFWGETQYF.

This chain links TRBV2 with TRBJ2-5, with 9 bases that match TRBD2. V gave up 2 bases and J gave up 5 bases; unmatched junction bases: 3. This CDR3 contains 14 residues. CDR1 is SNHLY and CDR2 is FYNNEI in the germline V gene. DNA of the CDR3: TGTGCCAGCAGTGAACTAGCGGGAATTGAGACCCAGTACTTC. Protein: CASSELAGIETQYF.

The gene calls are TRBV4-1 and TRBJ1-6, with TRBD1 identical over 8 bases. The germline CDR1 and CDR2 sequences are MGHRA and YSYEKL. V was pared by 0 bases and J by 10 bases, with 8 bases of the junction left unmatched. CDR3 length equals 16 residues. CDR3 bases: TGCGCCAGCAGCCAAGATCGGAGGACAGGGCCATCACCCCTCCACTTT. Translating gives CASSQDRRTGPSPLHF.

The chain joins TRBV15 to TRBJ1-5; D gene unclear. V was trimmed by 0 bases and J by 2 bases, leaving 11 bases between them. Germline CDR1 and CDR2: LNHNV and YYDKDF (reference sequence). The CDR3 is 16 amino acids. CDR3 sequence (DNA): TGTGCCACCAGCAGAGATAATATGGGTCGCAATCAGCCCCAGCATTTT. Translation gives CATSRDNMGRNQPQHF.

The rearrangement uses TRBV10-2 and TRBJ2-5; no clear D. This CDR3 comprises 12 residues. Between the trimmed V and J ends, which lost 3 bases and 3 bases, there was a span of 5 bases. CDR1 is WSHSY and CDR2 is SAAADI in the germline V gene. The CDR3 is CASSEREETQYF. CDR3 DNA: TGCGCCAGCAGTGAAAGAGAAGAGACCCAGTACTTC.

V is TRBV5-5 and J is TRBJ2-5, with D maybe TRBD2 (6 bases). The ends were cut back, 7 bases at V and 5 bases at J, with 24 bases in the middle. The CDR3 runs to 16 residues. Germline V CDR1 and CDR2: SGHKS, YYEKEE (reference sequence). CDR3 nucleotides: TGTGCCAGCCTGTCGTCCGCGGGGAGCCAATTTGAGACCCAGTACTTC. Residues: CASLSSAGSQFETQYF.

V gene TRBV15 combines with J gene TRBJ1-6; D possibly corresponds to TRBD1 (6 bases). The CDR3 consists of 14 residues. V was trimmed by 1 base and J by 5 bases, leaving 6 bases between them. CDR1 LNHNV and CDR2 YYDKDF come from the germline V gene (reference sequence). CDR3 amino acids: CATSRGTDNSPLHF. In DNA, the CDR3 is TGTGCCACCAGCAGAGGGACAGATAATTCACCCCTCCACTTT.

This clone was recorded a few times. The genes are TRBV27 and TRBJ2-7; 11 positions match TRBD2. Germline V CDR1 and CDR2: MNHEY, SMNVEV (reference sequence). The CDR3 is 15 amino acids. Trimming at V came to 6 bases and at J to 2 bases, leaving 6 bases not matched to a gene. The DNA for the CDR3 is TGTGCCAGCAGAGTAACTAGCGGGAGTACCTACGAGCAGTACTTC. This codes for CASRVTSGSTYEQYF.

V usage is TRBV6-1 and J usage is TRBJ2-3, with TRBD2 matching 9 bases. This CDR3 region has 18 residues. Germline CDR1 reads MNHNS; CDR2 reads SASEGT. The V segment lost 4 bases and the J segment 1 base; nucleotides outside the gene matches: 12. Here the CDR3 DNA reads TGTGCCAGCAGTGGGACCGGGACTAGCCTAATTCGCACAGATACGCAGTATTTT. Encoded protein: CASSGTGTSLIRTDTQYF.